In its sample, the clone carrying this T cell receptor (beta chain) was seen a few times. The authors prepared the TCRbeta library with unique molecular identifiers. TCRdb called the PCR reads again in MiXCR, with one record for every CDR3 protein. The sample records about 980,000 distinct CDR3 sequences, about 29% being singletons. Germline CDR1 and CDR2: LNHNV and YYDKDF (reference sequence). V trimming: 8 bases; J trimming: 4 bases; junction bases outside the gene matches: 10. The CDR3 spans 14 residues. The data derive from a study of T-cell reconstitution after alpha-beta-depleted transplantation in children.

This clonotype originated in a boy under three years old who had a stem cell transplant for SCID, so the T cells may come from the graft donor. Specimen: PBMCs, mostly from graft donor cells, collected 360 days after TCRalphabeta/CD19-depleted stem cell transplant. V is TRBV15 and J is TRBJ1-2, with 7 bases that match TRBD1. The chain's CDR3 is CATAPYRGAYGYTF. The CDR3 DNA reads TGTGCCACCGCCCCCTACAGGGGTGCCTATGGCTACACCTTC.